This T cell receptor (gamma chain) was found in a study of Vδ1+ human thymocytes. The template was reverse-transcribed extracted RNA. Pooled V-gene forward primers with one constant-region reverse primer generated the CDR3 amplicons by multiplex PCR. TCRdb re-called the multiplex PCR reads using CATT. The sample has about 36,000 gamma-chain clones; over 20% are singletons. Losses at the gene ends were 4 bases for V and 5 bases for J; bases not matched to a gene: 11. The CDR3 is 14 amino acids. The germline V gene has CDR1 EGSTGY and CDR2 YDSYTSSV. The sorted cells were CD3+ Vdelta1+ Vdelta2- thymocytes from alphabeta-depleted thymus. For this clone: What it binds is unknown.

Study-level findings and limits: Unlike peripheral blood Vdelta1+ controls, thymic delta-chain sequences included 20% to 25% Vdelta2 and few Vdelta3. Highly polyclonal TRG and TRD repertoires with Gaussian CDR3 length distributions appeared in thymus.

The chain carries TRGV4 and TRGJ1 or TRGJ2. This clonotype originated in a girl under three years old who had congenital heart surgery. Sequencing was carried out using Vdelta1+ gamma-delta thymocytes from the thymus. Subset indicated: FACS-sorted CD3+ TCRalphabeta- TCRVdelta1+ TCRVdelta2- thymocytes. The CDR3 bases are TGTGCCACCTGGGACGGGCTAAATCATTATAAGAAACTCTTT. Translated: CATWDGLNHYKKLF.